Shown below are 4 T cell receptor beta chains from a single sample sequenced in a study of tumor-infiltrating lymphocytes in localized non-small cell lung cancer. TCRdb's copy holds only in-frame clones and misses some; the assay was immunoSEQ multiplex PCR. The sample contains about 23,000 clones, 73% of which appear only once. Sequencing used lung tumor tissue. These TCRs come from a human donor with non-small cell lung cancer.

This clone has just a few counts. The rearrangement links TRBV11-2 to TRBJ2-7; the D is unclear. V was pared by 2 bases and J by 0 bases, with 11 bases between. The CDR3 contains 15 residues. The germline V gene has CDR1 SGHAT and CDR2 FQNNGV. CDR3 DNA: TGTGCCAGCAGCTTACATAGAGACCGCTCCTACGAGCAGTACTTC. Translation gives CASSLHRDRSYEQYF.

The chain recombines TRBV20-1 with TRBJ2-3; D is perhaps TRBD2 (6 bases). Trimming shortened V by 2 bases and J by 12 bases, and 12 bases separated the two germline ends. Germline V lookup: CDR1 DFQATT, CDR2 SNEGSKA (reference sequence). The length of the CDR3 is 11 residues. The chain's CDR3 is CSARLDYKQYF. CDR3 nucleotide sequence: TGCAGTGCTAGACTGGACTACAAACAGTATTTT.

The rearrangement links TRBV18 to TRBJ1-5; TRBD1 matches at 9 bases. The CDR3 loop spans 14 amino acids. CDR1 KGHSH and CDR2 LQKENI come from the germline V gene. Trimming removed 4 bases from V and 6 bases from J; junction bases left unmatched: 4. The CDR3 nucleotides read TGTGCCAGCTCACGACAGGGGGATGGTCAGCCCCAGCATTTT. Its protein is CASSRQGDGQPQHF.

This clone was counted a single time. The V and J genes are TRBV5-5 and TRBJ1-1; D not certain. The germline V gene has CDR1 SGHKS and CDR2 YYEKEE (reference sequence). The V end lost 2 bases, the J end lost 6 bases, and 11 bases lay between the germline ends. The CDR3 spans 13 residues. CDR3 DNA: TGTGCCAGCAGCTTTGACCTAACCTCTGAAGCTTTCTTT. Protein: CASSFDLTSEAFF.